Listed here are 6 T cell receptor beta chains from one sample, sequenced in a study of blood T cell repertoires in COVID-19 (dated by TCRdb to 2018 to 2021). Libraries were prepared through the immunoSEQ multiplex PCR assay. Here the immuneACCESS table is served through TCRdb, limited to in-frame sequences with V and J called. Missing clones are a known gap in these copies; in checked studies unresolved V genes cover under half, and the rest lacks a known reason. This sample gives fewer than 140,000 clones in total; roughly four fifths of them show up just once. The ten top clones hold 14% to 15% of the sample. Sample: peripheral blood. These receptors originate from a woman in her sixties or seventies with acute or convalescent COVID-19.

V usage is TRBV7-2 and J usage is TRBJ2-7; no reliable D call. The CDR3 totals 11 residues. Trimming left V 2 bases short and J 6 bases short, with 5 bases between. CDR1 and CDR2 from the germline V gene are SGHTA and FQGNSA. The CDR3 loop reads CASSLSVEQYF. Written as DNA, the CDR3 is TGTGCCAGCAGCTTATCGGTCGAGCAGTACTTC.

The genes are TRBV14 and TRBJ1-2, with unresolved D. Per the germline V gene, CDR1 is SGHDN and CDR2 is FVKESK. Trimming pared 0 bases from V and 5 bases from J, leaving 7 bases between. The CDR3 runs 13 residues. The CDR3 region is CASSQDRGYGYTF. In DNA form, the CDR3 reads TGTGCCAGCAGCCAAGACAGAGGTTATGGCTACACCTTC.

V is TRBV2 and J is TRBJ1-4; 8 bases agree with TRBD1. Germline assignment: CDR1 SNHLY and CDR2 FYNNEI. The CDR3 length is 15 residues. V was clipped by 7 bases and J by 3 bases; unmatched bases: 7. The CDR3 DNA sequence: TGTGCCAGCAACCGGAACAGGGGGGCTAATGAAAAACTGTTTTTT. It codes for CASNRNRGANEKLFF.

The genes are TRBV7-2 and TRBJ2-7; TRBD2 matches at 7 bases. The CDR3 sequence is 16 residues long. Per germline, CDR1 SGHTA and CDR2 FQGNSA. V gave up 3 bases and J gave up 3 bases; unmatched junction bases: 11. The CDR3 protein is CASSFVSSGSHYEQYF. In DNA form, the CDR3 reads TGTGCCAGCAGCTTTGTGAGTAGCGGGTCCCACTACGAGCAGTACTTC.

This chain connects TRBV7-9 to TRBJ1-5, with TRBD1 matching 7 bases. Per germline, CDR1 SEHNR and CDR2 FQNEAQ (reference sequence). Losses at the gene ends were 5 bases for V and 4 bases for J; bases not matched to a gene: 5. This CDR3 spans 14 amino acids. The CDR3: CASSRGTVNQPQHF. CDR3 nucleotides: TGTGCCAGCAGCCGGGGGACAGTAAATCAGCCCCAGCATTTT.

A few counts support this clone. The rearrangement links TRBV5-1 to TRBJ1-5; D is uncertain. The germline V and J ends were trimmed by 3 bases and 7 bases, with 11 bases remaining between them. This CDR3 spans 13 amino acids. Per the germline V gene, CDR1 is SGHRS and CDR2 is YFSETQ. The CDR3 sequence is CASSSSTNQPQHF. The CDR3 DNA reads TGCGCCAGCAGCTCCTCGACAAACCAGCCCCAGCATTTT.